These 32 T cell receptor beta chains were all obtained from the same sample, sequenced in a study of T cells in Graves' hyperthyroidism and ophthalmopathy. RNA transcripts yielded amplified TCR beta CDR3 regions. The TCR CDR3 first-round RT-PCR relied on the HTBI primer set. TCRdb reprocessed the multiplex PCR reads with MiXCR, giving one entry per CDR3 protein. The data show around 300,000 distinct CDR3 sequences, around 15% seen once. Sequenced sample: blood. The receptors were sampled from a woman aged 40 to 50 with Graves' ophthalmopathy.

In its sample, this clonotype was seen many times. This sequence joins TRBV11-2 and TRBJ2-3; the match to TRBD2 covers 7 bases. The CDR3 contains 14 residues. The germline V gene has CDR1 SGHAT and CDR2 FQNNGV. Trimming cost V 4 bases and J 5 bases; bases outside gene matches: 6. This CDR3 reads CASSSGRVVDTQYF. The CDR3, as DNA: TGTGCCAGCAGCTCGGGGAGGGTTGTAGATACGCAGTATTTT.

In this sample, this clonotype turned up many times. This chain uses TRBV18 with TRBJ1-1; tentatively, D is TRBD1 (5 bases). Germline values: CDR1 KGHSH, CDR2 LQKENI. V lost 6 bases to trimming and J lost 1 base, with 15 bases between them. The CDR3 contains 15 residues. For the CDR3, the DNA is TGTGCCAGCTCCCCAATCAAGGGGACGAACACTGAAGCTTTCTTT. Protein product: CASSPIKGTNTEAFF.

This clonotype was observed at least ten times. This rearrangement joins TRBV11-2 to TRBJ2-3; TRBD2 matches 10 bases. The trim removed 5 bases at V and 0 bases at J, leaving 5 bases unmatched. This CDR3 is 16 amino acids long. Germline values: CDR1 SGHAT, CDR2 FQNNGV. Here the CDR3 reads CASSPLAGASTDTQYF. In nucleotides, the CDR3 is TGTGCCAGCAGCCCCCTAGCGGGAGCTAGCACAGATACGCAGTATTTT.

The rearrangement joins TRBV7-9 to TRBJ1-5, with D hard to call. The germline gives CDR1 SEHNR, CDR2 FQNEAQ (reference sequence). Trimming took 7 bases from V and 8 from J, leaving 15 bases between them. This CDR3 has 13 amino acids. CDR3 in DNA: TGTGCCAGCAACCAAAACGGAGAGGAGCCCCAGCATTTT. Translation: CASNQNGEEPQHF.

This clonotype was picked up many times. The rearrangement joins TRBV2 to TRBJ2-7, with D perhaps being TRBD1 or TRBD2 (6 bases each). The CDR3 contains 14 residues. Germline V gene lookup returns CDR1 SNHLY and CDR2 FYNNEI. The DNA for the CDR3 is TGTGTCTCGAAAGAGAGTCCTGGGGGGCAGGAGCAGTACTTC. This codes for CVSKESPGGQEQYF.

V gene TRBV27 combines with J gene TRBJ2-3, with 7 positions matching TRBD2. Looked up from germline, CDR1 is MNHEY and CDR2 is SMNVEV (reference sequence). The CDR3 runs to 16 residues. The ends lost 1 base at V and 0 bases at J; junction bases unmatched: 4. For the CDR3, the DNA is TGTGCCAGCAGTTTATGGGGCGGGAGTAGCACAGATACGCAGTATTTT. Translating gives CASSLWGGSSTDTQYF.

The sample holds many counts of this clonotype. This chain uses TRBV10-2 with TRBJ2-1; TRBD2 matches 13 bases. The CDR3 covers 16 residues. V gave up 3 bases and J gave up 10 bases; unmatched junction bases: 9. In germline, CDR1 is WSHSY, CDR2 SAAADI. The CDR3 DNA is TGCGCCAGCAGTGATTTCGGGACTAGCGGGATCGGCGAGCAGTTCTTC. It encodes CASSDFGTSGIGEQFF.

This clonotype appeared a few times. The chain combines TRBV6-1 with TRBJ2-3; TRBD2 matches 9 bases. Germline CDR1 and CDR2: MNHNS and SASEGT. Trimming removed 6 bases from V and 4 bases from J; junction bases left unmatched: 11. The CDR3 runs to 16 residues. The DNA for the CDR3 is TGTGCCAGCAGCGCCTTGAGCGGGGGGTGGGCAGATACGCAGTATTTT. The encoded protein is CASSALSGGWADTQYF.

Many counts were recorded for this clonotype. The V gene is TRBV5-1, the J gene TRBJ1-2, with 7 positions matching TRBD1. Germline V gene data show CDR1 as SGHRS and CDR2 as YFSETQ. With 5 bases clipped from V and 3 bases from J, the junction kept 10 bases outside the gene matches. CDR3 length equals 15 residues. Here the CDR3 reads CASRKGQEVDYGYTF. The CDR3 DNA reads as TGCGCCAGCAGGAAAGGACAGGAGGTCGACTATGGCTACACCTTC.

This clonotype was found once. A read error may explain this, as a much larger clone is one base away. The chain has TRBV9 and TRBJ2-1; 7 bases agree with TRBD1. CDR1 is SGDLS, CDR2 YYNGEE, per germline. V gave up 3 bases and J gave up 1 base; unmatched junction bases: 4. The CDR3 covers 15 residues. CDR3 coding DNA: TGTGCCAGCAGCGACCACAGGGGTTCCTACAATGAGCAGTTCTTC. Amino acids: CASSDHRGSYNEQFF.

To note about this clonotype: This likely comes from a read error, as the CDR3 has no conserved phenylalanine or tryptophan at its end. This rearrangement joins TRBV6-1 to TRBJ1-2; D gene ambiguous. CDR3 length: 12 residues. CDR1 MNHNS and CDR2 SASEGT come from the germline V gene. V gave up 5 bases and J gave up 2 bases, with 6 bases separating them. The CDR3 DNA is TGTGCCAGCAGTTATTTAAACTATGGCTACACCCTC. Protein sequence: CASSYLNYGYTL.

The V call is TRBV4-1, the J call TRBJ1-2, with 7 bases lining up with TRBD1. Germline loops: CDR1 MGHRA, CDR2 YSYEKL. V lost 2 bases and J lost 2; bases outside the gene matches: 8. The CDR3 totals 16 residues. CDR3 sequence reads: CASSQPRQGMNYGYTF. The CDR3 bases are TGCGCCAGCAGCCAACCCAGACAGGGAATGAACTATGGCTACACCTTC.

This clonotype was detected ten times or more. The chain is built from TRBV20-1 and TRBJ1-4; D possibly corresponds to TRBD1 (6 bases). The CDR3 covers 13 residues. The V end was cut by 5 bases, the J end by 8 bases, with 15 bases between. Per the germline V gene, CDR1 is DFQATT and CDR2 is SNEGSKA (reference sequence). The CDR3 DNA reads as TGCAGTGCTGAAAAATCAGGGGAAGAAAAACTGTTTTTT. Translated, it gives CSAEKSGEEKLFF.

The chain joins TRBV27 to TRBJ1-2, with D unclear. V lost 2 bases and J lost 7, with 17 bases in between. The CDR3 totals 15 residues. Germline assignment: CDR1 MNHEY and CDR2 SMNVEV (reference sequence). CDR3 region: CASSLREGGQSGYTF. The CDR3 DNA reads TGTGCCAGCAGTTTAAGGGAGGGAGGGCAGAGTGGCTACACCTTC.

The chain carries TRBV9 and TRBJ2-3; D unresolved. CDR1 is SGDLS, CDR2 YYNGEE, per germline. The CDR3 extends over 15 amino acids. Trimming stripped 5 bases from V and 0 bases from J, with 13 bases between. Here the CDR3 DNA reads TGTGCCAGCAGTGAACTCCCGCAGAGCACAGATACGCAGTATTTT. It is translated as CASSELPQSTDTQYF.

This clonotype was observed at least ten times. The chain has TRBV19 and TRBJ2-3, with a tentative D call TRBD2 (6 bases). Germline values: CDR1 LNHDA, CDR2 SQIVND (reference sequence). This CDR3 has 16 residues. Trimming took off 5 bases at V and 0 bases at J, with 15 bases between the two ends. CDR3 sequence reads: CASSLRRGSSTDTQYF. The CDR3, as DNA: TGTGCCAGTAGTCTCCGGAGGGGTTCTAGCACAGATACGCAGTATTTT.

On this clonotype: A read error may explain this, as a much larger clone is one base away. The rearrangement uses TRBV7-2 and TRBJ2-1; 8 bases are a match to TRBD2. The germline CDR1 and CDR2 sequences are SGHTA and FQGNSA. The CDR3 loop spans 17 amino acids. J was trimmed by 6 bases and V by 4 bases; bases with no gene match: 14. CDR3 in DNA: TGTGCCAGCAGCTCTTTCCTCGCGGGGGGCCCCCCCAATGAGCAGTTCTTC. Its translation: CASSSFLAGGPPNEQFF. Full variable domain (remainder filled in from reference TRBV7-2 and TRBJ2-1): GAGVSQSPSNKVTEKGKDVELRCDPISGHTALYWYRQSLGQGLEFLIYFQGNSAPDKSGLPSDRFSAERTGGSVSTLTIQRTQQEDSAVYLCASSSFLAGGPPNEQFFGPGTRLTVL.

This clonotype was found many times. The genes are TRBV11-2 and TRBJ1-1; a weak D match, TRBD1 (5 bases). CDR1 SGHAT and CDR2 FQNNGV come from the germline V gene. The V and J ends lost 1 base and 6 bases respectively, with 12 bases between them. This CDR3 comprises 14 residues. Here the CDR3 DNA reads TGTGCCAGCAGCTTAGCCGCCCCCAGGGCTGAAGCTTTCTTT. As protein: CASSLAAPRAEAFF.

This clonotype was seen many times. The rearrangement links TRBV2 to TRBJ2-5, with a tentative D call TRBD1 (6 bases). V dropped 9 bases and J dropped 1 base, with 12 bases sitting between them. This CDR3 comprises 13 residues. CDR1 and CDR2 from the germline V gene are SNHLY and FYNNEI. The CDR3 sequence: CARTGFGQETQYF. The CDR3 bases are TGTGCCAGAACAGGGTTTGGCCAAGAGACCCAGTACTTC.

This clonotype was counted many times. V gene TRBV28 combines with J gene TRBJ2-7; 11 bases agree with TRBD2. CDR1 MDHEN and CDR2 SYDVKM come from the germline V gene. The CDR3 sequence is 13 residues long. The trim removed 8 bases at V and 3 bases at J, leaving 3 bases unmatched. Here the CDR3 DNA reads TGTGCCAGCGGGACTAGCGGACTCTACGAGCAGTACTTC. Translating gives CASGTSGLYEQYF.

This clonotype occurred many times. The chain joins TRBV6-1 to TRBJ2-1; 10 positions match TRBD2. In germline, CDR1 is MNHNS, CDR2 SASEGT. V gave up 2 bases and J gave up 4 bases; unmatched junction bases: 5. The CDR3 spans 16 residues. DNA for the CDR3: TGTGCCAGCAGTGAAAGCGGGGGGGAGATTTACAATGAGCAGTTCTTC. It yields the protein CASSESGGEIYNEQFF.

The V gene is TRBV9, the J gene TRBJ2-2; 9 bases are shared with TRBD2. This CDR3 contains 15 residues. The V gene's germline CDR1 is SGDLS and CDR2 YYNGEE. V lost 2 bases, J lost 13 bases, and 12 bases stayed unmatched. CDR3 nucleotide sequence: TGTGCCAGCAGCGTGAGAGCGGGGGGCCTTACGGCGCTGTTTTTT. Translated: CASSVRAGGLTALFF.

The sample holds many counts of this clonotype. The chain has TRBV6-1 and TRBJ1-5; a possible D gene is TRBD1 (5 bases). Trimming shortened V by 4 bases and J by 5 bases, and 9 bases separated the two germline ends. The germline gives CDR1 MNHNS, CDR2 SASEGT. The CDR3 is 13 amino acids. Here the CDR3 reads CASSGQKDQPQHF. CDR3 nucleotide sequence: TGTGCCAGCAGTGGACAGAAAGATCAGCCCCAGCATTTT.

J is TRBJ2-5 and V is TRBV19; D not resolved. The germline V gene encodes CDR1 LNHDA and CDR2 SQIVND (reference sequence). V was clipped by 5 bases and J by 1 base, with 8 bases between them. The CDR3 runs 13 residues. This CDR3 is CASSWAIQETQYF. The DNA for the CDR3 is TGTGCCAGTAGTTGGGCAATCCAAGAGACCCAGTACTTC.

This clonotype was detected ten times or more. This chain uses TRBV18 with TRBJ1-5; D ambiguous. Deletions cut 1 base from V and 7 bases from J, with 14 bases between. The CDR3 contains 15 residues. Germline CDR1 is KGHSH and CDR2 is LQKENI. CDR3 bases: TGTGCCAGCTCACCACAGTCCGCAGGAGAACAGCCCCAGCATTTT. Its protein is CASSPQSAGEQPQHF. Filled out from reference TRBV18 and TRBJ1-5, the complete variable domain reads NAGVMQNPRHLVRRRGQEARLRCSPMKGHSHVYWYRQLPEEGLKFMVYLQKENIIDESGMPKERFSAEFPKEGPSILRIQQVVRGDSAAYFCASSPQSAGEQPQHFGDGTRLSIL.

This clonotype occurred many times. The V gene is TRBV15, the J gene TRBJ1-1, with D unresolved. The CDR3 is 14 amino acids. Germline CDR1 and CDR2: LNHNV and YYDKDF (reference sequence). Trimming took 2 bases from V and 5 from J, leaving 12 bases between them. CDR3: CATSRSTEETEAFF. CDR3 coding DNA: TGTGCCACCAGCAGATCAACCGAGGAAACTGAAGCTTTCTTT.

In this sample, this clonotype turned up many times. The chain combines TRBV19 with TRBJ1-1; D possibly corresponds to TRBD1 (5 bases). The CDR3 runs to 14 residues. In germline, CDR1 is LNHDA, CDR2 SQIVND (reference sequence). V was cut by 0 bases and J by 1 base, with 6 bases left in between. The CDR3 sequence: CASSIEGPNTEAFF. The CDR3 DNA is TGTGCCAGTAGTATAGAGGGACCGAACACTGAAGCTTTCTTT.

This rearrangement joins TRBV7-6 to TRBJ1-4; unclear D gene. With 3 bases removed from V and 8 bases from J, the gap between germline ends came to 19 bases. The V gene's germline CDR1 is SGHVS and CDR2 FNYEAQ. CDR3 length equals 16 residues. The CDR3 DNA sequence: TGTGCCAGCAGCTTGGTCGGGATGAGGTCGTCGGAAAAACTGTTTTTT. Translating it yields CASSLVGMRSSEKLFF. The variable domain in full, with the rest retrieved from reference TRBV7-6 and TRBJ1-4, is GAGVSQSPRYKVTKRGQDVALRCDPISGHVSLYWYRQALGQGPEFLTYFNYEAQQDKSGLPNDRFSAERPEGSISTLTIQRTEQRDSAMYRCASSLVGMRSSEKLFFGSGTQLSVL.

Ten or more counts support this clonotype. The rearrangement joins TRBV4-2 to TRBJ2-3; TRBD2 might be the D (5 bases). CDR3 size: 13 residues. Germline loops: CDR1 LGHNA, CDR2 YNFKEQ. The V end lost 4 bases, the J end lost 6 bases, and 11 bases lay between the germline ends. The CDR3 DNA reads TGTGCCAGCAGCCCGACGGGAAGGGATACGCAGTATTTT. It is translated as CASSPTGRDTQYF.

This clonotype occurred many times. V gene TRBV7-8 combines with J gene TRBJ1-6; a possible D gene is TRBD1 (5 bases). The V and J ends lost 8 bases and 9 bases respectively, with 29 bases between them. The CDR3 runs to 18 residues. CDR1 is SGHVS and CDR2 is FQNEAQ in the germline V gene. The CDR3 is CASAHRDRTNLGVSPLHF. CDR3 DNA: TGTGCCAGCGCGCACCGGGACCGCACGAACCTGGGGGTTTCACCCCTCCACTTT.

This clonotype was seen only a few times. This chain links TRBV12-3 or TRBV12-4 with TRBJ2-2; D not resolved. CDR3 length: 15 residues. V was clipped by 2 bases and J by 1 base, with 8 bases between them. The CDR3 coding sequence is TGTGCCAGCAGTTTACCGGACGGGAACACCGGGGAGCTGTTTTTT. The encoded protein is CASSLPDGNTGELFF.

This clonotype was seen more than once but under ten times. The rearrangement joins TRBV19 to TRBJ1-2; no clear D gene. This CDR3 region has 15 residues. Trimming pared 5 bases from V and 6 bases from J, leaving 19 bases between. CDR1 is LNHDA, CDR2 SQIVND, per germline (reference sequence). In DNA, the CDR3 is TGTGCCAGTAGTCCAGGACCGACGGCGGCAAATGGCTACACCTTC. This encodes CASSPGPTAANGYTF.